A few counts support the clone carrying this TCR beta chain. Its antigen remains unknown. The record originates from a study of cytomegalovirus exposure and HLA in healthy donors. The V end lost 6 bases, the J end lost 2 bases, and 10 bases lay between the germline ends. The length of the CDR3 is 13 residues. Looked up from germline, CDR1 is MNHEY and CDR2 is SVGAGI. General study findings and limits: Specificity of a few CMV-associated chains for CMV antigens was verified in vitro. Later, an analysis found that common viral pathogens appeared to be linked with several of the most significant clusters.

The primer mix had 60 Vbeta and 13 Jbeta primers. Method: immunoSEQ multiplex PCR; TCRdb's copy keeps in-frame clones and lacks some. This table holds approximately 130,000 clones, around 77% found once. Sequenced material: PBMCs. The clonotype was recovered from a man in his forties or fifties in good health and CMV-seronegative. The chain couples TRBV6-5 to TRBJ2-5; no firm D call. CDR3 protein: CASRKAGQETQYF. CDR3 nucleotide sequence: TGTGCCAGCAGAAAAGCAGGACAAGAGACCCAGTACTTC.